The sequence of this T cell receptor beta chain was determined in a study of blood T cell repertoires in COVID-19. Data came from immunoSEQ multiplex PCR; TCRdb stores just in-frame clones and leaves some out. The table has about 50,000 clones, about 86% seen once. The CDR3 is made up of 15 amino acids. Between the trimmed V and J ends, which lost 0 bases and 1 base, there was a span of 9 bases. Germline CDR1 is KGHSH and CDR2 is LQKENI. The specimen was peripheral blood. The chain employs TRBV18 and TRBJ2-5, with D possibly being TRBD1 (6 bases). This clonotype originated in a woman older than 75 with acute or convalescent COVID-19. The CDR3 coding sequence is TGTGCCAGCTCACCACCGGGGGCGGGCCAAGAGACCCAGTACTTC. Its protein is CASSPPGAGQETQYF. Full variable domain (outside the CDR3, taken from reference TRBV18 and TRBJ2-5): NAGVMQNPRHLVRRRGQEARLRCSPMKGHSHVYWYRQLPEEGLKFMVYLQKENIIDESGMPKERFSAEFPKEGPSILRIQQVVRGDSAAYFCASSPPGAGQETQYFGPGTRLLVL.